These 5 T cell receptor beta chains came from one sample sequenced in a study of T cells in Graves' hyperthyroidism and ophthalmopathy. TCR beta CDR3 sequences were amplified from RNA transcripts. HTBI primers were the set used in a first-round RT-PCR of the TCR CDR3. TCRdb redid the calling of the multiplex PCR reads with MiXCR, one entry per CDR3 protein. The sample carries 500,000 to 800,000 distinct CDR3 sequences, roughly 45% recorded once. Material for sequencing was peripheral blood or thyroid tissue (not recorded which). These TCRs come from an adult man with Graves' disease, either hyperthyroidism or ophthalmopathy (not recorded which).

The V call is TRBV24-1, the J call TRBJ1-2; 7 nucleotides match TRBD1. J was trimmed by 4 bases and V by 4 bases; bases with no gene match: 8. Germline CDR1 is KGHDR and CDR2 is SFDVKD. The CDR3 consists of 15 residues. The CDR3 DNA sequence: TGTGCCACCAGTGACGGGGGCCGGGACAGCTATGGCTACACCTTC. Translated, it gives CATSDGGRDSYGYTF.

Comment on this clonotype: With a much larger clone just one base away, this may be a read error. CDR3 residues: CAGSEEGQVDYGYTF. Here the CDR3 DNA reads TGTGCCGGCAGTGAAGAGGGACAAGTCGACTATGGCTACACCTTC. This chain links TRBV2 with TRBJ1-2; TRBD1 might be the D (6 bases). CDR1 and CDR2 (germline): SNHLY, FYNNEI. The CDR3 contains 15 residues.

V is TRBV24-1 and J is TRBJ1-2; D might be TRBD1 (6 bases). The CDR3 spans 16 residues. In germline, CDR1 is KGHDR, CDR2 SFDVKD. V dropped 3 bases and J dropped 4 bases, with 17 bases sitting between them. The chain's CDR3 is CATSDTVTGDGYGYTF. CDR3 DNA: TGTGCCACCAGTGATACCGTGACAGGTGATGGCTATGGCTACACCTTC.

This clonotype has only a few counts. This chain uses TRBV7-8 with TRBJ2-7; D is uncertain. The CDR3 length is 13 residues. V lost 2 bases to trimming and J lost 6 bases, with 11 bases between them. Per the germline V gene, CDR1 is SGHVS and CDR2 is FQNEAQ. The CDR3 DNA follows: TGTGCCAGCAGCTTACGTCCCCTGGGCGAGCAGTACTTC. Translated, it gives CASSLRPLGEQYF.

A few counts support this clonotype. CDR3 region: CASRPWTGSLYEQYF. The CDR3 coding sequence is TGTGCCAGCAGGCCATGGACTGGATCCCTCTACGAGCAGTACTTC. The V gene is TRBV5-4, the J gene TRBJ2-7, with TRBD2 as a possible D gene (5 bases). CDR3 size: 15 residues. Per germline, CDR1 SGHNT and CDR2 YYREEE (reference sequence). V lost 5 bases to trimming and J lost 3 bases, with 18 bases between them.